The rows below give T cell receptor beta chains drawn from one sample of a study of a mutant IDH1 vaccine in newly diagnosed glioma. The assay was immunoSEQ multiplex PCR, and TCRdb's table has in-frame clones only and misses some. The sample includes roughly 130,000 clones, 80% of them seen just once. The antigens of these receptors remain unknown. Sequences were derived from PBMCs, sampled from a glioma patient whose treatment included an IDH1 peptide vaccine. These TCRs come from a man aged 35 to 55 with glioma. Both conserved end residues are part of each CDR3.

TRBJ2-4,TRBV28,CASSLGGWQGTIQYF
TRBJ2-2,TRBV6-5,CALPGQGKNTGELFF
TRBJ2-3,TRBV29-1,CSVDGLPETDTQYF
TRBJ1-5,TRBV10-1,CASSIPSNQPQHF
TRBJ1-1,TRBV27,CASSWGRGRESTEAFF
TRBJ2-7,TRBV13,CASSLGAFDYEQYF
TRBJ2-1,TRBV7-2,CASSLANSYNEQFF
TRBJ1-5,TRBV6-6,CASSYSQTGGQPQHF
TRBJ2-2,TRBV6-6,CASSYLQQNTGELFF
TRBJ1-4,TRBV7-9,CASSTRGRSEKLFF
TRBJ2-7,TRBV5-5,CASSFIPVTAPYEQYF
TRBJ2-5,TRBV29-1,CSVHRGGEQYF
TRBJ2-7,TRBV11-2,CASSFGTVAYEQYF
TRBJ2-3,TRBV5-6,CATSSGRAEDTQYF
TRBJ2-1,TRBV19,CASSTPSGNEQFF
TRBJ2-2,TRBV18,CASSPQGAPTGELFF
TRBJ2-5,TRBV7-2,CASGQETQYF
TRBJ1-1,TRBV7-9,CASSPNKAFF
TRBJ2-2,TRBV28,CASSLLEIGTGELFF
TRBJ2-1,TRBV11-2,CASTRGNEQFF
TRBJ2-1,TRBV2,CASSPYNEQFF
TRBJ2-5,TRBV4-3,CASSQSTSGGAYGTQYF
TRBJ2-2,TRBV5-1,CASSFEGPGGGELFF
TRBJ2-5,TRBV7-2,CASSLVGGAQYF
TRBJ2-5,TRBV6-1,CASNTEDTVGTQYF
TRBJ2-3,TRBV12-5,CASGLASGRATDTQYF
TRBJ2-1,TRBV11-3,CASSLQGNSYNEQFF
TRBJ2-7,TRBV5-1,CASSSGDGVYEQYF
TRBJ2-5,TRBV9,CASSPTSGRPQETQYF
TRBJ2-2,TRBV4-1,CASSQALAGVNTGELFF
TRBJ1-2,TRBV27,CASSFGHFTGISYGYTF
TRBJ2-7,TRBV1,CTSSRDTYYEQYF
TRBJ2-7,TRBV5-4,CASSQTRTGHEQYF
TRBJ1-5,TRBV2,CASSVAGGIRQPQHF
TRBJ2-2,TRBV5-4,CASSSPEGGGRNTGELFF
TRBJ2-7,TRBV7-2,CASSSGVTGSHEQYF
TRBJ1-1,TRBV7-2,CASSLEAGLNTEAFF
TRBJ1-2,TRBV19,CASTPFRTNYGYTF
TRBJ2-5,TRBV15,CATSRGDPDLQYF
TRBJ2-1,TRBV29-1,CSVGQGQYNEQFF
TRBJ2-7,TRBV19,CASRTPGQGFEQYF
TRBJ1-1,TRBV19,CASSIVWAGARDTEAFF
TRBJ2-3,TRBV7-8,CASSLAQRRSTDTQYF
TRBJ1-5,TRBV19,CASSITGVEEYSNQPQHF
TRBJ1-1,TRBV10-3,CAISVGDPNTEAFF
TRBJ1-2,TRBV4-3,CASSQSRGEYYGYTF
TRBJ2-1,TRBV11-2,CASSPGLADSYNEQFF
TRBJ2-3,TRBV5-1,CASSFVMSGGTDTQYF
TRBJ2-1,TRBV6-5,CASSWLQGGEQFF
TRBJ1-2,TRBV27,CASSQFLTGRRSLYGYTF
TRBJ2-7,TRBV11-1,CASSLGTSGTYEQYF
TRBJ2-2,TRBV14,CASSQDRTGELFF